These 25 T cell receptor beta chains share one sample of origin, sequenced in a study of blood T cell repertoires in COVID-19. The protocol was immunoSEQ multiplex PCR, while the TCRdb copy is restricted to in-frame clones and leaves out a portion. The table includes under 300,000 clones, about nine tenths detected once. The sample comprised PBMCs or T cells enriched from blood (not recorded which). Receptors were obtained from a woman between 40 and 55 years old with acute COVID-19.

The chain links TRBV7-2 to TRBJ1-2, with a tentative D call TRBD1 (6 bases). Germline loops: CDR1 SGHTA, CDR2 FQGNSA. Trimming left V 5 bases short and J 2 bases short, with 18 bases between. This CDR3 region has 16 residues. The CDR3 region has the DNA TGTGCCAGCAGCCTCATTCCGGGACATCTAAACTATGGCTACACCTTC. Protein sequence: CASSLIPGHLNYGYTF.

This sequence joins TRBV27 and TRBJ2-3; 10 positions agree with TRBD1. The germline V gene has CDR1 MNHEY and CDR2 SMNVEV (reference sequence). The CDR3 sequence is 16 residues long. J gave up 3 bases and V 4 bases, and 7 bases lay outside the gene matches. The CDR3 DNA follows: TGTGCCAGCAGTTCCCCCCGGGACAGGGGAACAGATACGCAGTATTTT. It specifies CASSSPRDRGTDTQYF.

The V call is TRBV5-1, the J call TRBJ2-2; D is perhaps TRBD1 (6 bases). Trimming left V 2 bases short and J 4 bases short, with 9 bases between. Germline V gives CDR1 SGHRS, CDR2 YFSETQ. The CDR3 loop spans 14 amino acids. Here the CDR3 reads CASSLGQITGELFF. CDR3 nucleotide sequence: TGCGCCAGCAGCTTAGGACAGATCACCGGGGAGCTGTTTTTT. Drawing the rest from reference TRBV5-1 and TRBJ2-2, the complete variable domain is KAGVTQTPRYLIKTRGQQVTLSCSPISGHRSVSWYQQTPGQGLQFLFEYFSETQRNKGNFPGRFSGRQFSNSRSEMNVSTLELGDSALYLCASSLGQITGELFFGEGSRLTVL.

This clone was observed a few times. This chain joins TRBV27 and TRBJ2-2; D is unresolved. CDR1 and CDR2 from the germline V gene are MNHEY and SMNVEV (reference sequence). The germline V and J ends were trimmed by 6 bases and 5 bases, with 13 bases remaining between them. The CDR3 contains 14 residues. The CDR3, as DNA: TGTGCCAGCAGCACCACGGCAGGAACCGGGGAGCTGTTTTTT. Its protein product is CASSTTAGTGELFF.

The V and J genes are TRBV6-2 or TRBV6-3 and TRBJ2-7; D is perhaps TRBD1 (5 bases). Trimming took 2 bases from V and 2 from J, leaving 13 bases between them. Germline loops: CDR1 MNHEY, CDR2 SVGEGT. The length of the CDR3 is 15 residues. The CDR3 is CASSYGRTGTYEQYF. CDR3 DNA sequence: TGTGCCAGCAGTTACGGCAGAACAGGAACCTACGAGCAGTACTTC.

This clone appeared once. The CDR3 DNA reads TGTGCCAGCAGCGTAGGAGGGCAAATTAATTCACCCCTCCACTTT. Amino acids: CASSVGGQINSPLHF. J is TRBJ1-6 and V is TRBV9, with no clear D. V lost 0 bases and J 6 bases, leaving 10 bases between the germline ends. CDR1 is SGDLS, CDR2 YYNGEE, per germline. The CDR3 runs to 15 residues.

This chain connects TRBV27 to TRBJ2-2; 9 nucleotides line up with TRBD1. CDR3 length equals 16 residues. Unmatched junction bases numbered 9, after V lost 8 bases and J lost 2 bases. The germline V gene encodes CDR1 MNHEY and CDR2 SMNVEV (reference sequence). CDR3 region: CASHPGQGINTGELFF. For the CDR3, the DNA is TGTGCCAGCCATCCTGGACAGGGGATTAACACCGGGGAGCTGTTTTTT.

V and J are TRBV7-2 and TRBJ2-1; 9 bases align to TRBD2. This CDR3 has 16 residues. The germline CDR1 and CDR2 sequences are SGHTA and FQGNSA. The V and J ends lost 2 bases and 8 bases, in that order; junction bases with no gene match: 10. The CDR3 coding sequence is TGTGCCAGCAGCTTAATTGCGGGAGGGCCGGGGCATGAGCAGTTCTTC. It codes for CASSLIAGGPGHEQFF.

This CDR3 is CSVREQGRGYTF. CDR3 coding DNA: TGCAGCGTTAGGGAACAGGGCCGGGGCTACACCTTC. The chain uses TRBV29-1 and TRBJ1-2, with TRBD1 as a possible D gene (6 bases). Trimming took 5 bases from V and 8 from J, leaving 15 bases between them. The germline V gene has CDR1 SQVTM and CDR2 ANQGSEA. The CDR3 runs to 12 residues.

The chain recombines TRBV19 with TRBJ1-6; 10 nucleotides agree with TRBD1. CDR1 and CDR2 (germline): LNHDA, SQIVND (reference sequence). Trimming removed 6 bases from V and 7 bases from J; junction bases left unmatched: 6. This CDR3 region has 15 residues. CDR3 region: CASSGTGVGNSPLHF. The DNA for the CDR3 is TGTGCCAGTAGCGGGACAGGGGTTGGGAATTCACCCCTCCACTTT.

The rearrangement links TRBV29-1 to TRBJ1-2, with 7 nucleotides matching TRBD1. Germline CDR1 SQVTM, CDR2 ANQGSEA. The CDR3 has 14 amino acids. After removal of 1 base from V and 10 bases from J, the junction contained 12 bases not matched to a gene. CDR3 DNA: TGCAGCGTTGAAGCCAGTGGGACAGCCAACGTCTACACCTTC. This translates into CSVEASGTANVYTF.

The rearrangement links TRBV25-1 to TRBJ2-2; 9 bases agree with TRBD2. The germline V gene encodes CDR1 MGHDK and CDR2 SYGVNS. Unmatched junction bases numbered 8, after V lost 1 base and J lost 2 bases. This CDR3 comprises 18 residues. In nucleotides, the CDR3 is TGTGCCAGCAGTGAATTTCTTAGCGGGGGCCGAAACACCGGGGAGCTGTTTTTT. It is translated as CASSEFLSGGRNTGELFF.

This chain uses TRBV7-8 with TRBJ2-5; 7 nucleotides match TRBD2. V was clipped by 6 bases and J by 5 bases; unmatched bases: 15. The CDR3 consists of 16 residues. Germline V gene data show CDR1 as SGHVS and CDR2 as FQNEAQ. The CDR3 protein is CASRGGGGEIFETQYF. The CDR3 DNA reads TGTGCCAGCAGAGGTGGGGGAGGGGAGATATTTGAGACCCAGTACTTC.

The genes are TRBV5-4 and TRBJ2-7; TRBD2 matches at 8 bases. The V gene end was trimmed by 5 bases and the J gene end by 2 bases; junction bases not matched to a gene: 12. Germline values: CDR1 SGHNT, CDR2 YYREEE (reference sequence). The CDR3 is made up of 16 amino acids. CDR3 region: CASSPLSGVTPYEQYF. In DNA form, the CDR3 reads TGTGCCAGCAGTCCTCTTAGCGGGGTCACCCCCTACGAGCAGTACTTC.

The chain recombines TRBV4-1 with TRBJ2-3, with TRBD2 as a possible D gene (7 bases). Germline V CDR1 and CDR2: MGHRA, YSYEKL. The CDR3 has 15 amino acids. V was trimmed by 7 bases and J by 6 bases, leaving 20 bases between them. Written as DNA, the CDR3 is TGCGCCAGCAAAAACCCTGGGGGGGGCCCCGATACGCAGTATTTT. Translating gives CASKNPGGGPDTQYF.

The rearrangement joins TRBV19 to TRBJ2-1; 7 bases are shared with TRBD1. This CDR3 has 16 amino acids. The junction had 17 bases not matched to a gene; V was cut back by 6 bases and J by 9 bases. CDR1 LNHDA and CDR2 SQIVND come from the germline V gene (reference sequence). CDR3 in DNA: TGTGCCAGTAGGTCACAACAGGGGAGTAAATTGGCTGAGCAGTTCTTC. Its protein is CASRSQQGSKLAEQFF.

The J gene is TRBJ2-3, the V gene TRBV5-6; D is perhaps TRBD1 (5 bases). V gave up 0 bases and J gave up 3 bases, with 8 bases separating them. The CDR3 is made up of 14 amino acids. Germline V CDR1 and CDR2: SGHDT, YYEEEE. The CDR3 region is CASSLVGATDTQYF. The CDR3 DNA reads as TGTGCCAGCAGCTTGGTAGGGGCGACAGATACGCAGTATTTT.

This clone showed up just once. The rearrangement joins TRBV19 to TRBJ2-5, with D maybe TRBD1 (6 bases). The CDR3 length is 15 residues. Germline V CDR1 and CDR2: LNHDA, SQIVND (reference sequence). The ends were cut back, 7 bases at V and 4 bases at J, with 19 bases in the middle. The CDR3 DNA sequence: TGTGCCAGTAACCCTACTACAGGGACGGGAGAGACCCAGTACTTC. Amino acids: CASNPTTGTGETQYF.

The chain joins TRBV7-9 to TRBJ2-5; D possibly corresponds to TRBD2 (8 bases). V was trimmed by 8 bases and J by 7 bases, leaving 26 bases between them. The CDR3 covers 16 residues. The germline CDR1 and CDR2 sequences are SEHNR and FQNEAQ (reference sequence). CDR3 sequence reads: CASEKGAAGDLWTQYF. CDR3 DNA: TGTGCCAGCGAAAAGGGGGCAGCGGGGGATTTATGGACCCAGTACTTC.

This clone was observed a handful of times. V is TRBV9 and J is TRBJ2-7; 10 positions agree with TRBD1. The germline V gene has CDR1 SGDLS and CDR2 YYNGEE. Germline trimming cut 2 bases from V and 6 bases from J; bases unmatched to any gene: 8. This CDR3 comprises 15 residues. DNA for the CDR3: TGTGCCAGCAGCGTTACCGGGACAGGGGACGGCGAGCAGTACTTC. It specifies CASSVTGTGDGEQYF.

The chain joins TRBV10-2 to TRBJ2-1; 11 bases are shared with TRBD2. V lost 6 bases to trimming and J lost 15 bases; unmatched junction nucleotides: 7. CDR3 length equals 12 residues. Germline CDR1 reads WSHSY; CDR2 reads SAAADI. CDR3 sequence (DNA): TGCGCCAGCAGCTCACTAGCGGGAGTTGGGTTCTTC. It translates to CASSSLAGVGFF.

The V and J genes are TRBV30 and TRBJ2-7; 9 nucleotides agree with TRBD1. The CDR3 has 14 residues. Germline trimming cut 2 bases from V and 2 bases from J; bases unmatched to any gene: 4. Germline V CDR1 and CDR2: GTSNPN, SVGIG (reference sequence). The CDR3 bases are TGTGCCTGGAGTTGGGGGACAGGGACCTACGAGCAGTACTTC. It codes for CAWSWGTGTYEQYF.

CDR3 amino acids: CASSQGRTGGPDTQYF. The CDR3 DNA follows: TGTGCCAGCAGCCAGGGACGGACAGGGGGTCCAGATACGCAGTATTTT. This chain joins TRBV3-1 (or the pseudogene TRBV3-2) and TRBJ2-3, with 10 bases that match TRBD1. From germline, CDR1 is LGHDT and CDR2 YNNKEL (reference sequence). The CDR3 is 16 residues long. V gave up 3 bases and J gave up 4 bases; unmatched junction bases: 7.

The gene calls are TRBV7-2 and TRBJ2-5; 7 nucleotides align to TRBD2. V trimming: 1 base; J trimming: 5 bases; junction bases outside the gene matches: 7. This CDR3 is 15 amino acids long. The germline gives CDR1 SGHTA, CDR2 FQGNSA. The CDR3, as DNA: TGTGCCAGCAGCTTAGGAGGGAGGGCCGGGGAGACCCAGTACTTC. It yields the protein CASSLGGRAGETQYF.

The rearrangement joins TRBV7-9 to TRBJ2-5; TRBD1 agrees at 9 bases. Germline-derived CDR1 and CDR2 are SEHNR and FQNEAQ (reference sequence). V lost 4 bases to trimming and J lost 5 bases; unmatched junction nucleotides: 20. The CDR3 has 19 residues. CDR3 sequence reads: CASSSGQGRIAGWMETQYF. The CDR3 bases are TGTGCCAGCAGCTCGGGACAGGGACGGATAGCAGGGTGGATGGAGACCCAGTACTTC.